Listed below are T cell receptor beta chains from one sample, sequenced in a study of CD8 T cells in Susac syndrome. TCRdb used MiXCR to reprocess the immunoSEQ multiplex PCR reads, holding one entry per CDR3 protein. The sample records about 180,000 distinct CDR3 sequences, roughly 94% being singletons. The specimen was CD4+ T cells from PBMCs. The source is a human donor with Susac syndrome. CDR3s include the opening cysteine and the closing phenylalanine or tryptophan. Each record gives: V gene, J gene, clone size, CDR3 protein. Rows give clone size only sometimes, using once, few, many, or a class for an expanded clone.

v_call: TRBV13
j_call: TRBJ1-2
clone_size: NA
cdr3_aa: CASSLGGTGRLFYGYTF

v_call: TRBV5-1
j_call: TRBJ2-3
clone_size: NA
cdr3_aa: CASRWADTQYF

v_call: TRBV29-1
j_call: TRBJ2-7
clone_size: NA
cdr3_aa: CSVIRDSYEQYF

v_call: TRBV25-1
j_call: TRBJ1-6
clone_size: NA
cdr3_aa: CASSEPRGGANSPLHF

v_call: TRBV6-5
j_call: TRBJ1-3
clone_size: NA
cdr3_aa: CASSYDRDSGNTIYF

v_call: TRBV7-2
j_call: TRBJ2-5
clone_size: once
cdr3_aa: CASSLDSQRETQYF

v_call: TRBV9
j_call: TRBJ1-2
clone_size: once
cdr3_aa: CASSVEFNYGYTF

v_call: TRBV20-1
j_call: TRBJ2-1
clone_size: NA
cdr3_aa: CSAGGMSYNEQFF

v_call: TRBV27
j_call: TRBJ1-2
clone_size: NA
cdr3_aa: CASPLRGYTF

v_call: TRBV7-3
j_call: TRBJ2-2
clone_size: NA
cdr3_aa: CASSSGTGYTGELFF

v_call: TRBV19
j_call: TRBJ2-1
clone_size: NA
cdr3_aa: CASSAGLAGAGEQFF

v_call: TRBV18
j_call: TRBJ2-7
clone_size: NA
cdr3_aa: CASSPADRGYEQYF

v_call: TRBV20-1
j_call: TRBJ2-4
clone_size: NA
cdr3_aa: CSALGPRDIQYF

v_call: TRBV5-1
j_call: TRBJ1-4
clone_size: once
cdr3_aa: CASSLLRTAEGNEKLFF